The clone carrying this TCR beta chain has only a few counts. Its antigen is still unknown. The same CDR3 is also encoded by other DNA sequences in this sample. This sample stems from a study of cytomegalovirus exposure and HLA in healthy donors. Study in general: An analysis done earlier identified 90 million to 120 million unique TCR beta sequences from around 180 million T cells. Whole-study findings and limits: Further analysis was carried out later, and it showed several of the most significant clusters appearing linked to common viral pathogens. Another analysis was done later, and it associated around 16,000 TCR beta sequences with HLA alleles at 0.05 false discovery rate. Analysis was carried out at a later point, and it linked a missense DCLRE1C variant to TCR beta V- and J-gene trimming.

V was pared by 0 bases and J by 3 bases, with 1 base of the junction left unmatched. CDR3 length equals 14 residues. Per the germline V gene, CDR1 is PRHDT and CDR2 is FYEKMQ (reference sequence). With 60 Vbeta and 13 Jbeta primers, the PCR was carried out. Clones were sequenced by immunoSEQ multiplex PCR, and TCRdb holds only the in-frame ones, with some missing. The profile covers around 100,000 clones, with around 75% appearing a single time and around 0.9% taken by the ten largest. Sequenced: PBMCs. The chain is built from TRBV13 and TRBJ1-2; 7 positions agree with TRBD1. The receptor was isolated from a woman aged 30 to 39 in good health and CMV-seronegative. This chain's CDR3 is CASSLGQGDYGYTF. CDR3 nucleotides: TGTGCCAGCAGCTTAGGGCAGGGGGACTATGGCTACACCTTC.